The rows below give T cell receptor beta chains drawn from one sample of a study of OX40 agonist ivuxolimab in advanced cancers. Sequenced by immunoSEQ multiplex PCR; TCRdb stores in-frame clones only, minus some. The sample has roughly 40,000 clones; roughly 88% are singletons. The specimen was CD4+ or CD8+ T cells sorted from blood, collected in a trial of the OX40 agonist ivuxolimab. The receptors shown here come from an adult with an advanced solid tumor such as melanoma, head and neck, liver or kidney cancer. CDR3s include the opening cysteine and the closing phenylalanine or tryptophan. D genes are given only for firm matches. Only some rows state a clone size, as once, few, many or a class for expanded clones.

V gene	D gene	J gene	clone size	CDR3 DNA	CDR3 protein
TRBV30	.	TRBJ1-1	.	TGTGCCTGGCTATATCGCGGGGTGGACACTGAAGCTTTCTTT	CAWLYRGVDTEAFF
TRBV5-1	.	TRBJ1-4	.	TGCGCCAGCAGCCTCGGGGAGGCCTCAACTAATGAAAAACTGTTTTTT	CASSLGEASTNEKLFF
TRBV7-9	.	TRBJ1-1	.	TGTGCCAGCAGCTTAGGCCCCGGTGGGACTGAAGCTTTCTTT	CASSLGPGGTEAFF
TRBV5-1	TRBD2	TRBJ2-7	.	TGCGCCAGCAGCTCCATAGGACTAGCGGCGAACGAGCAGTACTTC	CASSSIGLAANEQYF
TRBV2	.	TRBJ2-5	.	TGTGCCAGCAGTGTTAGGGGTAAAGAGACCCAGTACTTC	CASSVRGKETQYF
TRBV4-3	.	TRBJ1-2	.	TGCGCCAGCAGCCACCCGGGAAGGGAGTCCCTTTTC	CASSHPGRESLF
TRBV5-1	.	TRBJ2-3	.	TGCGCCAGCAGCGAAGGCCGGGACGGCCCAGATACGCAGTATTTT	CASSEGRDGPDTQYF
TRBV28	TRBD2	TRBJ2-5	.	TGTGCCAGCAGGACTAGCGCCAAAGAGACCCAGTACTTC	CASRTSAKETQYF
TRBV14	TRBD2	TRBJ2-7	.	TGTGCCAGCAGCCAACAGCGGGAGAGTCACGAGCAGTACTTC	CASSQQRESHEQYF
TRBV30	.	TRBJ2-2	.	TGTGCCTGGAGTAGGATAGTAGGAACCGGGGAGCTGTTTTTT	CAWSRIVGTGELFF
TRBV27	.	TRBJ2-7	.	TGTGCCAGCAGTTTAAGGGGTAACTACGAGCAGTACTTC	CASSLRGNYEQYF
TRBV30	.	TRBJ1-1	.	TGTGCCTGGAACCTCAGGGAGAGGAACACTGAAGCTTTCTTT	CAWNLRERNTEAFF
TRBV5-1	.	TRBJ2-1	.	TGCGCCAGCAGCCCCGTGGCAGGTTTGAATGAGCAGTTCTTC	CASSPVAGLNEQFF
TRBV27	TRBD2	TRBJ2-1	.	TGTGCCAGCACCCTGAGCGGGAGCTCCTACAATGAGCAGTTCTTC	CASTLSGSSYNEQFF
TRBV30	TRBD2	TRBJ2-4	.	TGTGCCTGGAGTCCGGGAGGAAACATTCAGTACTTC	CAWSPGGNIQYF
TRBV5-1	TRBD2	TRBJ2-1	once	TGCGCCAGCAGCGGATCGACTAGCGGGAGGTACAATGAGCAGTTCTTC	CASSGSTSGRYNEQFF